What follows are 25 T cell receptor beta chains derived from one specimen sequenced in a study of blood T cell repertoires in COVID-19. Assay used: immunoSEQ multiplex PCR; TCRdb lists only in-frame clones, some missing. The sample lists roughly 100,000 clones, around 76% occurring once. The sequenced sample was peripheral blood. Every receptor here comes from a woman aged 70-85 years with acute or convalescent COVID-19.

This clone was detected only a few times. CDR3 DNA sequence: TGTGCAAGTCGCTTAGACTACAGGGCCAAACAGCCCCAGCATTTT. It codes for CASRLDYRAKQPQHF. The chain recombines TRBV12-2 with TRBJ1-5; TRBD1 is the table's D call and was not checked against the DNA. TRBV12-2 is reported as a pseudogene. The CDR3 totals 15 residues.

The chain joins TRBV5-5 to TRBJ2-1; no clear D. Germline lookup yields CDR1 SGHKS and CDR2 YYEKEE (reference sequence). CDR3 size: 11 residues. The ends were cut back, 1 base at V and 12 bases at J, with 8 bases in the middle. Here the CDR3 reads CASSLSSVQFF. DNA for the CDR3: TGTGCCAGCAGCTTGAGCAGCGTGCAGTTCTTC.

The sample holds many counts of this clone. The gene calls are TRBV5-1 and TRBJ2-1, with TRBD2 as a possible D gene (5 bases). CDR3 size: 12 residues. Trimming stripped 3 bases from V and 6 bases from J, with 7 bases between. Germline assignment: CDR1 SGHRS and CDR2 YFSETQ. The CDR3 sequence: CASSSDSNEQFF. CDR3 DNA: TGCGCCAGCAGCTCGGACTCCAATGAGCAGTTCTTC.

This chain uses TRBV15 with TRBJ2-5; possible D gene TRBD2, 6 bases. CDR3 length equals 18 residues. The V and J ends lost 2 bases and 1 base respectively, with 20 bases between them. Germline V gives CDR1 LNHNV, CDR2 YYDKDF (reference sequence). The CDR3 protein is CATSRSSTMRRGQETQYF. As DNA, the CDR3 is TGTGCCACCAGCAGATCGTCAACCATGAGGAGGGGCCAAGAGACCCAGTACTTC.

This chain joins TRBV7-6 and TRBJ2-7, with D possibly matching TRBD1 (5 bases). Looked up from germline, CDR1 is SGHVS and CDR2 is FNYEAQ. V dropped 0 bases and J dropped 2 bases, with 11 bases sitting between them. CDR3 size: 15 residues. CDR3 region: CASSLAQGGTYEQYF. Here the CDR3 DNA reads TGTGCCAGCAGCTTAGCTCAGGGCGGAACCTACGAGCAGTACTTC.

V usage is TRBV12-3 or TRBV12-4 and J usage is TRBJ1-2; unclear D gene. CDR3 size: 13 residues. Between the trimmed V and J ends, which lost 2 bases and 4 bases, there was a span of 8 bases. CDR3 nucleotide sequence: TGTGCCAGCAGTTTATCGGGGTTCTATGGCTACACCTTC. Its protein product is CASSLSGFYGYTF.

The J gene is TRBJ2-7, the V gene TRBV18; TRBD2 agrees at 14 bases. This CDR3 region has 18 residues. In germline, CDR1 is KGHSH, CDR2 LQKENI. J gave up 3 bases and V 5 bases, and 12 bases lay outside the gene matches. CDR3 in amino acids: CASSTRTSGGSTFYEQYF. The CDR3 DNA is TGTGCCAGCTCAACAAGGACTAGCGGGGGGTCGACCTTCTACGAGCAGTACTTC.

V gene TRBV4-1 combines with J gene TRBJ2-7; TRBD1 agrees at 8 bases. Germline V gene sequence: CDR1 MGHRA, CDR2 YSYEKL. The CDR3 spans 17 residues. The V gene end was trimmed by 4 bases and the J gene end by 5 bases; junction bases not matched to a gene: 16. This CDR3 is CASSPNTGAGGGHEQYF. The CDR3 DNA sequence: TGCGCCAGCAGCCCTAATACGGGAGCAGGGGGCGGGCACGAGCAGTACTTC.

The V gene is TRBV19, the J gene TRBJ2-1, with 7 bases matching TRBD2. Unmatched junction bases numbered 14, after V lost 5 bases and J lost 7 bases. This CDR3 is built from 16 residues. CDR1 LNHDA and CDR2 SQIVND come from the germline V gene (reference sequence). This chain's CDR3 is CASSPRGDLFRNEQFF. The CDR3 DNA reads TGTGCCAGTAGTCCACGGGGGGACCTATTTAGGAATGAGCAGTTCTTC.

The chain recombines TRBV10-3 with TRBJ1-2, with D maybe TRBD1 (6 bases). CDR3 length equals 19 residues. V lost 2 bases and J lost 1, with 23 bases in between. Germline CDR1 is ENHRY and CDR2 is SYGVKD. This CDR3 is CAISEPSLGQGVVNYGYTF. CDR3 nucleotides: TGTGCCATCAGTGAGCCTTCACTGGGACAAGGAGTAGTTAACTATGGCTACACCTTC.

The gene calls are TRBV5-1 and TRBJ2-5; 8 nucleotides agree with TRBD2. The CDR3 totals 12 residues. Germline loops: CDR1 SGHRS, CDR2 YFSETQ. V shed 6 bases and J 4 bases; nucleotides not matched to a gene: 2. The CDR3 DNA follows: TGCGCCAGCAAACGGGAGGGAGAGACCCAGTACTTC. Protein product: CASKREGETQYF. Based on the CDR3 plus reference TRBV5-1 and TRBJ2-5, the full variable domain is KAGVTQTPRYLIKTRGQQVTLSCSPISGHRSVSWYQQTPGQGLQFLFEYFSETQRNKGNFPGRFSGRQFSNSRSEMNVSTLELGDSALYLCASKREGETQYFGPGTRLLVL.

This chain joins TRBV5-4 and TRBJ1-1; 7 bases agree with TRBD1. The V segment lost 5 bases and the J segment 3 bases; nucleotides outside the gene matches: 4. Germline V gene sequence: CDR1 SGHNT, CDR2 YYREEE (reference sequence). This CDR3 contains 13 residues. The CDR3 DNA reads TGTGCCAGCAGATTCGACAGGGACACTGAAGCTTTCTTT. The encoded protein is CASRFDRDTEAFF.

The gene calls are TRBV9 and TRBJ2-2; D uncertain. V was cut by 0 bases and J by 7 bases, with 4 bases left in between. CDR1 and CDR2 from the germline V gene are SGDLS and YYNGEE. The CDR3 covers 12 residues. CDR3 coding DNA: TGTGCCAGCAGCGTAGGGCACGGGGAGCTGTTTTTT. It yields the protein CASSVGHGELFF. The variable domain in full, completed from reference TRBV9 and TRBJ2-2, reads DSGVTQTPKHLITATGQRVTLRCSPRSGDLSVYWYQQSLDQGLQFLIQYYNGEERAKGNILERFSAQQFPDLHSELNLSSLELGDSALYFCASSVGHGELFFGEGSRLTVL.

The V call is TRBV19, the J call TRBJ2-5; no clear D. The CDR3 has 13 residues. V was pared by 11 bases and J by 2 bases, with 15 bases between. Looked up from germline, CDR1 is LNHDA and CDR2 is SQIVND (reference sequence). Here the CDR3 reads CACSESNQETQYF. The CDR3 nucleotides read TGTGCCTGTTCCGAGTCGAATCAAGAGACCCAGTACTTC. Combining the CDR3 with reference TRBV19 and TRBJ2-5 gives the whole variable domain DGGITQSPKYLFRKEGQNVTLSCEQNLNHDAMYWYRQDPGQGLRLIYYSQIVNDFQKGDIAEGYSVSREKKESFPLTVTSAQKNPTAFYLCACSESNQETQYFGPGTRLLVL.

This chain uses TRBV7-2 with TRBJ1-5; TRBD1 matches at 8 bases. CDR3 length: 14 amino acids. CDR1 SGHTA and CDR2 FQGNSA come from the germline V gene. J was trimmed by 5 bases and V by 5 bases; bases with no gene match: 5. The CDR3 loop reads CASSPGTGYQPQHF. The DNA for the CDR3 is TGTGCCAGCAGCCCTGGGACAGGCTATCAGCCCCAGCATTTT. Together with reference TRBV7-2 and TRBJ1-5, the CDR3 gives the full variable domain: GAGVSQSPSNKVTEKGKDVELRCDPISGHTALYWYRQSLGQGLEFLIYFQGNSAPDKSGLPSDRFSAERTGGSVSTLTIQRTQQEDSAVYLCASSPGTGYQPQHFGDGTRLSIL.

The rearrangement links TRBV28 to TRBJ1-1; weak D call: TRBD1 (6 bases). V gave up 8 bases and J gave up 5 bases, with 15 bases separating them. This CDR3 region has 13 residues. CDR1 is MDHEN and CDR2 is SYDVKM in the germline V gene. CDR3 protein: CASGPGGGTEAFF. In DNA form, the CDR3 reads TGTGCCAGCGGCCCGGGGGGCGGGACTGAAGCTTTCTTT.

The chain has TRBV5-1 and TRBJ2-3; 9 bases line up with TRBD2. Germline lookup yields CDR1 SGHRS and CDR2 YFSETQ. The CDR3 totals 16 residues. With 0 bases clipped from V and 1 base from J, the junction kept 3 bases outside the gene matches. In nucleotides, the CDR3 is TGCGCCAGCAGCTTGGCCGCTAGCGGGGGCACAGATACGCAGTATTTT. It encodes CASSLAASGGTDTQYF.

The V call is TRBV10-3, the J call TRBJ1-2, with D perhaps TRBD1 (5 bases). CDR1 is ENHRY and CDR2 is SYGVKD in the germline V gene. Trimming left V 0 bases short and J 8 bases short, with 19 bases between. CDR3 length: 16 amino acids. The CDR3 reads CAISESSGLPRGGYTF. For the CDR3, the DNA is TGTGCCATCAGTGAGTCTTCGGGACTCCCTCGCGGAGGCTACACCTTC.

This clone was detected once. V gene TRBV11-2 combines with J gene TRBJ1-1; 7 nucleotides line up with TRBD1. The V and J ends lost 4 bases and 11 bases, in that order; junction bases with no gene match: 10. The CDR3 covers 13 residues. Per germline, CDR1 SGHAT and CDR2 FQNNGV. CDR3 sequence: CASSSTGAGEAFF. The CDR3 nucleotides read TGTGCCAGCAGCTCAACAGGGGCCGGTGAGGCTTTCTTT.

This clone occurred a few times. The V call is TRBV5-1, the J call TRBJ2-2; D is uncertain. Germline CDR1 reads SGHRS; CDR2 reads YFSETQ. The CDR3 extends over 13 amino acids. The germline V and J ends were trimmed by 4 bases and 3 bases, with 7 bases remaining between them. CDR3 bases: TGCGCCAGCAGCCCCCGGGACACCGGGGAGCTGTTTTTT. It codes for CASSPRDTGELFF.

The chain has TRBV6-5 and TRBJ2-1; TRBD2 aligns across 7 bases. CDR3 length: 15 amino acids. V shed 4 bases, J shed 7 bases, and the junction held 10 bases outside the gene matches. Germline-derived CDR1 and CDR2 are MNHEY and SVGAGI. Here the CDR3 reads CASSLTAGRKNEQFF. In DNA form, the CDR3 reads TGTGCCAGCAGTTTAACAGCCGGGAGGAAGAATGAGCAGTTCTTC.

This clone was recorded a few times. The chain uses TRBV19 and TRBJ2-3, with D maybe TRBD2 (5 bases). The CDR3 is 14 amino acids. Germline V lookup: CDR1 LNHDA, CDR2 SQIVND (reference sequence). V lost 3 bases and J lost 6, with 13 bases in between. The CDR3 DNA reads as TGTGCCAGTAGTATCGATCCGGGGTCGGATACGCAGTATTTT. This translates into CASSIDPGSDTQYF.

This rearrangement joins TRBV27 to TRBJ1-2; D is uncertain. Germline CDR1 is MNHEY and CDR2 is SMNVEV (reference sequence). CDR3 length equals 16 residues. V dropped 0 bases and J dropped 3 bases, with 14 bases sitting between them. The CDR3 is CASSLSVAGRDYGYTF. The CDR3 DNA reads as TGTGCCAGCAGTTTATCGGTGGCGGGTAGGGACTATGGCTACACCTTC.

The CDR3, as DNA: TGTGCCAGCAGCTTAAGCCACGAGCAGTACTTC. Its protein product is CASSLSHEQYF. The gene calls are TRBV11-2 and TRBJ2-7; D is undetermined. Trimming left V 2 bases short and J 5 bases short, with 4 bases between. Per the germline V gene, CDR1 is SGHAT and CDR2 is FQNNGV. The CDR3 totals 11 residues.

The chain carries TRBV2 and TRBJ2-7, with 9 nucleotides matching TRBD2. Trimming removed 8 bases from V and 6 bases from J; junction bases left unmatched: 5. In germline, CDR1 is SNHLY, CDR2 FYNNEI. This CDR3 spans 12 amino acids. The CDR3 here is CASSRTSAEQYF. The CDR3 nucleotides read TGTGCCAGCTCGAGGACTAGCGCCGAGCAGTACTTC.